This TCR beta chain was documented in a study of tumor and adjacent non-tumor tissue in lung cancer. Study background: On average, productive TCRbeta reads reached about 4.4 million per sample.

Germline V CDR1 and CDR2: MNHNY, SVGAGI (reference sequence). This CDR3 region has 12 residues. V dropped 8 bases and J dropped 6; count of bases not matched to a gene: 1. Study results and limitations: Patients with more diverse tumor TCRs had worse survival.

The template was RNA from unsorted bulk tissue. The normal lung tissue was taken more than 3 cm from the tumor edge. TCRbeta libraries were built with three rounds of nested PCR, modified from ARM-PCR. TCRdb reprocessed the multiplex PCR reads via MiXCR and lists one record per CDR3 protein. This table has 60,000 to 90,000 distinct CDR3 sequences, under 70% appearing once. On this clonotype itself: Its antigen is still unknown. The conserved phenylalanine or tryptophan is not found at the CDR3 terminus, so this likely reflects a read error.

J is TRBJ2-1 and V is TRBV6-6; 10 bases are a match to TRBD1. The sequence was collected from a woman aged 45-65 years with non-small cell lung cancer. Source material: distant non-tumor lung tissue. For the CDR3, the DNA is TGTGCCAGCTGGACAGGGGGCAATGAGCAGTTCCTC. Amino acids: CASWTGGNEQFL.